This TCR beta chain was found in a study of T cell responses to AZD1222 COVID-19 vaccine. Whole-study context: Whether given at about 4 or about 12 weeks, second doses were pooled.

Trimming cost V 4 bases and J 5 bases, with 20 bases left between them. Germline assignment: CDR1 LGHDT and CDR2 YNNKEL (reference sequence). This CDR3 spans 16 amino acids. Sequencing was performed with immunoSEQ multiplex PCR; in TCRdb, only in-frame clones are kept and a portion is missing. The sample carries over 65,000 clones, 85% to 90% recorded once. The material was peripheral blood, obtained on day 0 of AZD1222 vaccination. The chain has TRBV3-1 (or the pseudogene TRBV3-2) and TRBJ1-1; D is possibly TRBD1 (6 bases). The sequence was obtained from an adult in good health. CDR3 sequence: CASSPRRGVRGTEAFF. In nucleotides, the CDR3 is TGTGCCAGCAGCCCGAGAAGGGGGGTTCGAGGGACTGAAGCTTTCTTT.